This entry features one T cell receptor (beta chain) sequence. Replicate PCRs run on unsorted PBMC used about 0.3 ug DNA, which was approximately 29,000 T cell genomes. This table comes from immunoSEQ multiplex PCR, and its TCRdb copy is limited to in-frame clones, with some not included. The sample carries approximately 510,000 clones, around 74% recorded once. This CDR3 has 13 amino acids. The V and J ends lost 8 bases and 3 bases respectively, with 14 bases between them. Germline V gene sequence: CDR1 MNHNS, CDR2 SASEGT. The data belong to a study of shared clonotypes between healthy human individuals.

The source material was PBMCs. This chain links TRBV6-1 with TRBJ2-7; D uncertain. The TCR was taken from a woman aged 40 to 50 in good health. Some clones in this sample may be carry-over from other donors' samples. In nucleotides, the CDR3 is TGTGCCAGCGACGGGTATCCCAACTACGAGCAGTACTTC. It translates to CASDGYPNYEQYF.